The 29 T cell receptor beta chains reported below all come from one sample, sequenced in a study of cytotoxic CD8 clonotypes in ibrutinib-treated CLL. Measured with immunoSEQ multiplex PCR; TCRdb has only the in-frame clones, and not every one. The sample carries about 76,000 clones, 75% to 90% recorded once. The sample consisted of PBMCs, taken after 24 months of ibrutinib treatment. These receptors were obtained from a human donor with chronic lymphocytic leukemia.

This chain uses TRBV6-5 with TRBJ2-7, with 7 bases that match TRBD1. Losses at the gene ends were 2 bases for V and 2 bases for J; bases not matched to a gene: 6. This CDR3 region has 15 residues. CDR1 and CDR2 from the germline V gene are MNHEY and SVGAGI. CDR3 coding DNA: TGTGCCAGCAGTTACCGTACAGGGGCCCCCTACGAGCAGTACTTC. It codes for CASSYRTGAPYEQYF.

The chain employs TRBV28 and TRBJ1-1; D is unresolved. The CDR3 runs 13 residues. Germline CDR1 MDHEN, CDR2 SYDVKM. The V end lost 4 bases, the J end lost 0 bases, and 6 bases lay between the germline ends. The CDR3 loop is CASSSRMNTEAFF. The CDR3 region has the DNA TGTGCCAGCAGTTCTCGAATGAACACTGAAGCTTTCTTT.

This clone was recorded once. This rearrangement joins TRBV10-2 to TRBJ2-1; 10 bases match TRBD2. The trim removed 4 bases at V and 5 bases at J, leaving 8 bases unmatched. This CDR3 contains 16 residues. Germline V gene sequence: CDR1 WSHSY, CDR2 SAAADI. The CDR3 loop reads CASSGGLAAFNNEQFF. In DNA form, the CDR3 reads TGCGCCAGCAGTGGAGGACTAGCGGCCTTCAACAATGAGCAGTTCTTC.

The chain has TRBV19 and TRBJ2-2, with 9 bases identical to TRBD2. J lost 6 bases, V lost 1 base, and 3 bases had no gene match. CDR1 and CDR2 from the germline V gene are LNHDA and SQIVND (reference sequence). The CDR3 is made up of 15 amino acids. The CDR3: CASSIGGLAAGELFF. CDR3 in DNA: TGTGCCAGTAGTATAGGGGGACTAGCTGCCGGGGAGCTGTTTTTT.

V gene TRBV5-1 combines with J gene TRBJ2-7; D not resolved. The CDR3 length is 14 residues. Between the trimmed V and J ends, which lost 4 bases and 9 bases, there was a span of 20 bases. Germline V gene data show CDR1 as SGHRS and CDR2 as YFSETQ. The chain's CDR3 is CASSLLAPDAGQYF. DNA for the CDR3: TGCGCCAGCAGCCTCCTTGCCCCGGATGCAGGGCAGTACTTC.

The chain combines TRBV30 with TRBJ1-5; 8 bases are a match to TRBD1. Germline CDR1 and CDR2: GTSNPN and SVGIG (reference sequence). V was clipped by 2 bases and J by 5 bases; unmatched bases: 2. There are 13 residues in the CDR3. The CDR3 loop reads CAWSTGGDQPQHF. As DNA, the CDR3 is TGTGCCTGGAGTACAGGGGGGGATCAGCCCCAGCATTTT.

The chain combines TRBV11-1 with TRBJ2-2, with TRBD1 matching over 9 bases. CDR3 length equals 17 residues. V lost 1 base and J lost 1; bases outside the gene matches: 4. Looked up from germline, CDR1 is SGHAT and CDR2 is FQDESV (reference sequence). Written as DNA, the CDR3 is TGTGCCAGCAGCTTAGGGGCGGGACAGGGGAACACCGGGGAGCTGTTTTTT. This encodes CASSLGAGQGNTGELFF.

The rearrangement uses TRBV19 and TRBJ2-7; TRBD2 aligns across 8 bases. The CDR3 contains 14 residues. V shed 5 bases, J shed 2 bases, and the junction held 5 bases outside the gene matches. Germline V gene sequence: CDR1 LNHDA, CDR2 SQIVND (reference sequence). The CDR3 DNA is TGTGCCAGTAGTTCAATTAGCGGGACCTACGAGCAGTACTTC. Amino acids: CASSSISGTYEQYF.

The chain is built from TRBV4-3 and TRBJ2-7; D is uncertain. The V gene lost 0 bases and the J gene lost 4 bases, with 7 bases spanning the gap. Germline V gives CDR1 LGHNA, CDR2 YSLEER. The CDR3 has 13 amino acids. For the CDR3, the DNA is TGCGCCAGCAGCCAAGATGGTCGTTACGAGCAGTACTTC. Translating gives CASSQDGRYEQYF.

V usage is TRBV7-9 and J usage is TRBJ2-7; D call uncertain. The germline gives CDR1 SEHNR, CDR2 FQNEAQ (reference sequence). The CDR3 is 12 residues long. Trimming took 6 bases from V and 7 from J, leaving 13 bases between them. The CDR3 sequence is CASRAEGYEQYF. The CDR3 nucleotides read TGTGCCAGCAGAGCTGAAGGTTATGAGCAGTACTTC.

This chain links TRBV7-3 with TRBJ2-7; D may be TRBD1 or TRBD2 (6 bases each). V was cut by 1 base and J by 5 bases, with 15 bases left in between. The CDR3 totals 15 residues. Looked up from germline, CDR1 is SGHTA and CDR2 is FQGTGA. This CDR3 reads CASSLNGGEIDEQYF. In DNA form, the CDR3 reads TGTGCCAGCAGCTTAAACGGGGGCGAAATAGACGAGCAGTACTTC.

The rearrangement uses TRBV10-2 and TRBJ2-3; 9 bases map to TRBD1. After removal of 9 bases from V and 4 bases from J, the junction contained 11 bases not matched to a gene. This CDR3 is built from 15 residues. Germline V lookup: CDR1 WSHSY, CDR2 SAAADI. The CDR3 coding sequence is TGCGCCAGTATACCCGGGACAGGGATCTCAGATACGCAGTATTTT. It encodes CASIPGTGISDTQYF.

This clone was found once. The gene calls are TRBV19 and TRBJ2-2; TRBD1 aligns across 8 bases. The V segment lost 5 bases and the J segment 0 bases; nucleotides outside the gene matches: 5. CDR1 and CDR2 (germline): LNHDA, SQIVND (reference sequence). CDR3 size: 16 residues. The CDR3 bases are TGTGCCAGTAGTCTCCGGACAGGGACGAACACCGGGGAGCTGTTTTTT. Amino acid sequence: CASSLRTGTNTGELFF.

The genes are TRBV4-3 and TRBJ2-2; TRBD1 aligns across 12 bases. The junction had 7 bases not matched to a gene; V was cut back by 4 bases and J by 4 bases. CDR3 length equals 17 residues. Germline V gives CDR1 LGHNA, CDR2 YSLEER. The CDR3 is CASSRGTGGAATGELFF. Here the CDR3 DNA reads TGCGCCAGCAGCCGAGGGACAGGGGGCGCCGCCACCGGGGAGCTGTTTTTT.

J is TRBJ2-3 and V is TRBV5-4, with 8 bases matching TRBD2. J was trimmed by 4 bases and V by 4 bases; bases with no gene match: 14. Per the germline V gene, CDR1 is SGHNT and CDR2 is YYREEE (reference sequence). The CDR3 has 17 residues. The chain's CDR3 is CASSPRPAGGIPDTQYF. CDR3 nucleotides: TGTGCCAGCAGCCCCCGGCCCGCGGGAGGTATCCCAGATACGCAGTATTTT.

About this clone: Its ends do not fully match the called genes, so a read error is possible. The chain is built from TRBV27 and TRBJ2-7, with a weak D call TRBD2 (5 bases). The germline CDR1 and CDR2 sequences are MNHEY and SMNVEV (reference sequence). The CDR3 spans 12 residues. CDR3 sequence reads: CACRTGGYEQYF. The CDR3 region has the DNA TGTGCCTGCAGAACCGGAGGTTACGAGCAGTACTTC.

As DNA, the CDR3 is TGTGCCAGCAGTTCTGTTGTCGGGGGGGTGGACACAGATACGCAGTATTTT. Its translation: CASSSVVGGVDTDTQYF. The J gene is TRBJ2-3, the V gene TRBV28; 8 nucleotides align to TRBD2. Germline CDR1 is MDHEN and CDR2 is SYDVKM. There are 17 residues in the CDR3. After removal of 4 bases from V and 2 bases from J, the junction contained 11 bases not matched to a gene.

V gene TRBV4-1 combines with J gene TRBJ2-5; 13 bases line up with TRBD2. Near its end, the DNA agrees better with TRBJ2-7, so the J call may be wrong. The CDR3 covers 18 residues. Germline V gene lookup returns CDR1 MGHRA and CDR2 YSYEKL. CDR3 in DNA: TGCGCCAGCAGCCAAGAGACTAGCGGGAGGCAAATAACCTACGAGCAGTACTTC. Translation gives CASSQETSGRQITYEQYF.

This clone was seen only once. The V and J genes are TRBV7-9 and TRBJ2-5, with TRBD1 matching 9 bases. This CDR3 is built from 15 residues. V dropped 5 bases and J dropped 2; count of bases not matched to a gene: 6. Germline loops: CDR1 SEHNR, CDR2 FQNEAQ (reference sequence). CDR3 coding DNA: TGTGCCAGCAGCGATCGACAGGGGGTGCAAGAGACCCAGTACTTC. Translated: CASSDRQGVQETQYF.

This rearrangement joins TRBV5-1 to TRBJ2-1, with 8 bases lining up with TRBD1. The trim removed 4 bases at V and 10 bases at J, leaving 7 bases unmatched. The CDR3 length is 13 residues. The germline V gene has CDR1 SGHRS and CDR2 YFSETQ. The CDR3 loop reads CASSISGGQEQFF. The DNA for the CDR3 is TGCGCCAGCAGCATCTCAGGGGGCCAGGAGCAGTTCTTC.

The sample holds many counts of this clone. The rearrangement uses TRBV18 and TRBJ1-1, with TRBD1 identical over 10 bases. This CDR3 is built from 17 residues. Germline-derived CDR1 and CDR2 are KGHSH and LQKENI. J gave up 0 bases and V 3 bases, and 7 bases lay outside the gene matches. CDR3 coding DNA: TGTGCCAGCTCACCTCTTCCGACAGGGGGCATGAACACTGAAGCTTTCTTT. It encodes CASSPLPTGGMNTEAFF.

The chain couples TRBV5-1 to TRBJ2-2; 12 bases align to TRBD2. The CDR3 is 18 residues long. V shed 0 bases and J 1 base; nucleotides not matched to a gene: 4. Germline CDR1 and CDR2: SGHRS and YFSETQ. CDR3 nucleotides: TGCGCCAGCAGCTTGGGTCGGACTAGCGGGGAGAACACCGGGGAGCTGTTTTTT. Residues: CASSLGRTSGENTGELFF.

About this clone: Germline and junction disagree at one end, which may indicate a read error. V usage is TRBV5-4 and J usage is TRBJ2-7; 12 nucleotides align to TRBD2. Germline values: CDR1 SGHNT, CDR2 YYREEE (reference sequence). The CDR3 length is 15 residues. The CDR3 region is CASSLETSGSGEQYF. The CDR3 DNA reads TGCGCCAGCAGCTTGGAGACTAGCGGGAGTGGCGAGCAGTACTTC. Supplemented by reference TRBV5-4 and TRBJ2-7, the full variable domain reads ETGVTQSPTHLIKTRGQQVTLRCSSQSGHNTVSWYQQALGQGPQFIFQYYREEENGRGNFPPRFSGLQFPNYSSELNVNALELDDSALYLCASSLETSGSGEQYFGPGTRLTVT.

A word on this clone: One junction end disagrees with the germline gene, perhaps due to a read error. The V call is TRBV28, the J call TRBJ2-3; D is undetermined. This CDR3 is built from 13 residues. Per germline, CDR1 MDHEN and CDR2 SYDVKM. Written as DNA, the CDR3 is TGTGCCAGCAGTTTACGGGCGGCAGACACGCAGTATTTT. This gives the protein CASSLRAADTQYF.

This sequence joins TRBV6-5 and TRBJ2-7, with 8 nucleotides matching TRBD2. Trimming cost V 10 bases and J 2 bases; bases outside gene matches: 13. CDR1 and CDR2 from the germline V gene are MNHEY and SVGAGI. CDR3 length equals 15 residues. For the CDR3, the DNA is TGTGCCACCCGCTTGGGGGGACTAGGGACCTACGAGCAGTACTTC. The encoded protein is CATRLGGLGTYEQYF.

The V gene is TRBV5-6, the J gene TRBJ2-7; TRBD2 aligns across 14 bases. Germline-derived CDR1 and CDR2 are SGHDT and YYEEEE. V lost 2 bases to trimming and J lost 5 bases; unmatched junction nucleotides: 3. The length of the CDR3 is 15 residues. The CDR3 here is CASSLPGLAGDEQYF. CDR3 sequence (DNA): TGTGCCAGCAGCTTACCGGGACTAGCGGGAGACGAGCAGTACTTC.

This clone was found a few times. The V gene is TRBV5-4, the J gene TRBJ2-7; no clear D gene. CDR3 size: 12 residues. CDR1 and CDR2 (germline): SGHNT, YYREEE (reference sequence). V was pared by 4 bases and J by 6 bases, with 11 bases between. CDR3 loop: CASSVELGEQYF. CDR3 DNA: TGTGCCAGCAGCGTGGAATTGGGCGAGCAGTACTTC.

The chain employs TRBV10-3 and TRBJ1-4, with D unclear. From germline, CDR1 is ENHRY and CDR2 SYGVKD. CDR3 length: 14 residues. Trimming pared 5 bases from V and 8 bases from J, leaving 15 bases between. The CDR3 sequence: CAISPGEKTEKLFF. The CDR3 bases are TGTGCCATCAGTCCCGGGGAGAAGACAGAAAAACTGTTTTTT.

CDR3 coding DNA: TGTGCCAGCAGACTGACAGGGAGGATTTACGAGCAGTACTTC. Protein sequence: CASRLTGRIYEQYF. This chain connects TRBV27 to TRBJ2-7; possible D gene TRBD1, 7 bases. Deletions cut 6 bases from V and 4 bases from J, with 16 bases between. In germline, CDR1 is MNHEY, CDR2 SMNVEV (reference sequence). The CDR3 is 14 residues long.